The sequence of this T cell receptor (beta chain) was determined in a study of blood T cells in healthy people across ages. On the study more broadly: Template switching caught about one barcoded beta molecule for each two T cells.

Sample-barcoded 5' priming and a J-beta primer mix drove a second PCR of about 6 to 11 cycles. TCRdb redid the calling of the 5' RACE reads with MiXCR, one entry per CDR3 protein. The sample records roughly 1,800,000 distinct CDR3 sequences, about 50% being singletons. With respect to this clonotype: Its antigen is unidentified.

Study-level points and caveats: Naive CD4+ cell counts and diversity both ran higher in long-lived than in aged donors.

The donors, all healthy, were Caucasians living in Russia, aged 6 to 90. The receptor was derived from a middle-aged woman in good health. Sequencing was done on a sample of blood.

CDR3 coding DNA: TGTGCCAGCAGCATAACAGGGTCAGATACGCAGTATTTT. Amino acid sequence: CASSITGSDTQYF. J is TRBJ2-3 and V is TRBV5-4, with D possibly TRBD1 on 6 matching bases. This CDR3 spans 13 amino acids. Deletions cut 4 bases from V and 4 bases from J, with 10 bases between. Germline CDR1 SGHNT, CDR2 YYREEE (reference sequence).